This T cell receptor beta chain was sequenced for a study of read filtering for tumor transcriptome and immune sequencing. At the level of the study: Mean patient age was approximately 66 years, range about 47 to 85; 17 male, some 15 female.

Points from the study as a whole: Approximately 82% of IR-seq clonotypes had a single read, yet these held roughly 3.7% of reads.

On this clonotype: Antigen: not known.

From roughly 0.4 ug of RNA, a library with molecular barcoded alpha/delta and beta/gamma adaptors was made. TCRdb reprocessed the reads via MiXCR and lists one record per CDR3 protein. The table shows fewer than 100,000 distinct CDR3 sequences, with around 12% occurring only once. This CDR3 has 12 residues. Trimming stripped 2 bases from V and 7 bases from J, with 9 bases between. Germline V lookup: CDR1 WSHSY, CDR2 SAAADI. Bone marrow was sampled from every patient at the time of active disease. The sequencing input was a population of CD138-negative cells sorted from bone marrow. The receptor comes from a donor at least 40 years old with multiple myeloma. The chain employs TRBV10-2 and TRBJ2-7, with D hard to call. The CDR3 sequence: CASSEGAREQYF. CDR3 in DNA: TGCGCCAGCAGTGAGGGAGCGAGGGAGCAGTACTTC.